This T cell receptor (beta chain) emerged from a study of blood T cell repertoires in COVID-19 (dated by TCRdb to 2020 to 2022). Study-wide context: Collaborator samples came from the United States, Italy and Spain and covered acute and convalescent phases of COVID-19. The material from the prospective study consisted of cDNA or gDNA derived from T cells, B-cell-depleted T cells, or PBMCs. The dataset comprised deeply sampled blood TCRbeta repertoires from subjects exposed to, actively infected with, or recovered from COVID-19. A freely available public database, intended as a resource for researchers studying the immune response to SARS-CoV-2, is where the repertoires were released. The samples were drawn from two sources: the first 160 participants of the ongoing ImmuneRACE study, and 1,200 or so subjects contributed by 6 global collaborators. A de-identified subject ID, COVID-19 status, age in years and sex were almost always included in the sample metadata. Where available, HLA class I and class II types were taken from metadata supplied by the sample provider and were not determined by assay-based typing.

The junction carries 13 bases between V and J, which are trimmed by 2 bases and 3 bases respectively. Taken from the germline V gene, the CDR1 and CDR2 loops are MNHNS and SASEGT. The CDR3 runs 15 amino acids, cysteine and phenylalanine included. CDR3 DNA is the only sequence kept; it has 45 bases, read in frame from the first base. Collaborating institutions collected whole blood in K2EDTA tubes following their own protocols. For TCRbeta analysis, collaborator samples were shipped as frozen whole blood, as isolated PBMCs, or as DNA extracted from either sample type. The research as a whole found: How much clinical and demographic metadata was included differed by source and by participant, and the metadata was provided uncurated.

A note on this clone: It has no known antigen specificity. Base qualities were left out, and no much larger clone turns up one base away.

The immunoSEQ Assay, a bias-controlled multiplex PCR, was used to amplify TCRbeta CDR3 regions from genomic DNA. From the authors' description of their analysis: The number of nucleated cells in each sample was estimated from the amplification of reference gene primers within the assay. To quantify the absolute abundance of each unique TCRbeta CDR3 rearrangement, sequence reads were collapsed and filtered. For each sample, productive Simpson clonality was calculated by taking the square root of Simpson's diversity index across productive rearrangements. TCRdb's version of the immuneACCESS table is confined to in-frame rearrangements and falls short of the full clone set. An unresolved V gene accounts for under half of the shortfall where checked; the remainder is of unknown origin. That table is the source of V, J and clone size, and D and trimming were worked out from the DNA. This sample has approximately 270,000 clones in its table, and about four fifths of those were observed once. The top ten clones comprise about 10% of the sample.

What was sequenced was peripheral blood. The sequence is built from TRBV6-1 and TRBJ2-5; the best D guess is TRBD1, with 6 bases matching. The TCR sequence derives from an elderly man with acute or convalescent COVID-19. The CDR3 sequence is CASSEYRPGEETQYF. In nucleotides, the sequence is TGTGCCAGCAGTGAATATCGGCCAGGGGAAGAGACCCAGTACTTC.